This TCR beta chain originates from a study of response to subunit inactivated influenza vaccine. As regards this clonotype: Being one base from a much bigger clone, this may be a read error.

Germline V CDR1 and CDR2: LGHDT, YNNKEL (reference sequence). This CDR3 comprises 17 residues. With 5 bases clipped from V and 9 bases from J, the junction kept 16 bases outside the gene matches. TCRdb itself ran the RT-PCR reads through MiXCR, one entry per CDR3 protein. Here the sample spans under 550,000 distinct CDR3 sequences, approximately 6.9% being singletons. This rearrangement joins TRBV3-1 to TRBJ2-1; 10 positions match TRBD2. This sequence was found in a man aged 50 to 75 who received an inactivated influenza vaccine. Sequencing used PBMCs from blood, obtained roughly 24 months after vaccination. CDR3 DNA sequence: TGTGCCAGCAGCAAAGTCACTCTTCTAGCGGGAGCCAGTGAGCAGTTCTTC. Its protein is CASSKVTLLAGASEQFF.